This T cell receptor (beta chain) was sequenced for a study of T cell changes during pregnancy in multiple sclerosis (dated by TCRdb to about 2019). Background for the entire study: In women with multiple sclerosis, the researchers looked at how the T cell repertoire shifted as pregnancy progressed.

Libraries came from the immunoSEQ multiplex PCR assay. Here the immuneACCESS table is served through TCRdb, limited to in-frame sequences with V and J called. Missing clones are a known gap in these copies; in checked studies unresolved V genes cover under half, and the rest lacks a known reason. Recorded for this sample are 70,000 to 100,000 clones; roughly 95% of them occurred a single time. The ten largest account for around 1.4% of the sample. Remarks on this clone: The target of this receptor is not known. No clone much larger than this one lies a single base away; base qualities are absent.

In the germline V gene, CDR1 corresponds to SGHRS and CDR2 to YFSETQ. From cysteine to phenylalanine, the CDR3 is 15 amino acids long. The DNA shown is the 45-base CDR3, in frame from base 1. A distance of 11 bases separates the germline ends of V and J, which lose 2 bases and 2 bases respectively. Sequencing used peripheral blood, obtained in the third trimester of pregnancy. This sequence was found in a female donor in good health, enrolled as a control in a pregnancy study. The chain is encoded by TRBV5-1 joined to TRBJ2-1; the best D guess is TRBD2, with 5 bases matching. The sequence in DNA is TGCGCCAGCAGCTTCGGGGTTAGCCCCTACAATGAGCAGTTCTTC. It translates to CASSFGVSPYNEQFF.